A single sample is the source of the 27 T cell receptor beta chains below, sequenced in a study of beta chain features in type 1 diabetes. Findings and limits, study-wide: People with Type 1 diabetes carried modestly yet significantly shorter TCRB CDR3s in all four CD4+ subsets.

Every bit of the isolated RNA underwent reverse transcription, so sequencing read expressed TCRB transcripts. Sequencing used immunoSEQ multiplex PCR; TCRdb keeps in-frame clones, though not all of them. The sample yields 95,000 to 150,000 clones, about 15% seen once. The antigens these receptors bind are not known. Sequencing input: central memory CD4+ T cells from blood. These receptors were taken from a man aged 25-45 years with type 1 diabetes.

This clone was seen only a few times. V gene TRBV11-2 combines with J gene TRBJ1-1; 7 bases fit TRBD1. The CDR3 extends over 15 amino acids. The V and J ends lost 1 base and 7 bases, in that order; junction bases with no gene match: 9. The germline CDR1 and CDR2 sequences are SGHAT and FQNNGV. The CDR3 coding sequence is TGTGCCAGCAGCTTAGGACAGGGTAGTTCCCGTGAAGCTTTCTTT. Translated: CASSLGQGSSREAFF.

The V and J genes are TRBV25-1 and TRBJ1-1; 8 bases are shared with TRBD1. Losses at the gene ends were 6 bases for V and 5 bases for J; bases not matched to a gene: 5. Germline values: CDR1 MGHDK, CDR2 SYGVNS. The CDR3 extends over 13 amino acids. Here the CDR3 reads CASSRTGQTEAFF. In DNA, the CDR3 is TGTGCCAGCAGCAGGACAGGGCAAACTGAAGCTTTCTTT.

CDR3 region: CASSPLVNQPQHF. The DNA for the CDR3 is TGCGCCAGCAGCCCTCTGGTCAATCAGCCCCAGCATTTT. J is TRBJ1-5 and V is TRBV4-3; D call uncertain. V gave up 4 bases and J gave up 3 bases, with 7 bases separating them. The CDR3 extends over 13 amino acids. The V gene's germline CDR1 is LGHNA and CDR2 YSLEER.

A few counts support this clone. The chain joins TRBV9 to TRBJ2-1, with 7 bases aligning to TRBD2. The CDR3 totals 16 residues. CDR1 is SGDLS and CDR2 is YYNGEE in the germline V gene. Germline trimming cut 1 base from V and 3 bases from J; bases unmatched to any gene: 7. The DNA for the CDR3 is TGTGCCAGCAGCGTAAAGGCCCAGCGGGACTACAATGAGCAGTTCTTC. This encodes CASSVKAQRDYNEQFF.

The CDR3 here is CASSLNVLGEKLFF. CDR3 nucleotide sequence: TGTGCCAGCAGCTTGAACGTTTTGGGTGAAAAACTGTTTTTT. The chain carries TRBV5-4 and TRBJ1-4, with D hard to call. V was shortened by 1 base and J by 7 bases, with 11 bases between the two germline ends. Germline V gene data show CDR1 as SGHNT and CDR2 as YYREEE (reference sequence). This CDR3 has 14 amino acids.

This chain connects TRBV29-1 to TRBJ2-7; 11 bases map to TRBD2. This CDR3 spans 13 amino acids. Germline trimming cut 8 bases from V and 3 bases from J; bases unmatched to any gene: 6. Germline loops: CDR1 SQVTM, CDR2 ANQGSEA. CDR3 sequence reads: CSFIAGGHYEQYF. The DNA for the CDR3 is TGCAGCTTCATAGCGGGGGGGCACTACGAGCAGTACTTC.

This clone was counted a few times. The chain is built from TRBV7-9 and TRBJ2-5; TRBD1 matches at 9 bases. This CDR3 is built from 14 residues. V was pared by 0 bases and J by 6 bases, with 2 bases of the junction left unmatched. CDR1 and CDR2 (germline): SEHNR, FQNEAQ (reference sequence). Here the CDR3 DNA reads TGTGCCAGCAGCTTAGCCGGGACAGGGAAGACCCAGTACTTC. This encodes CASSLAGTGKTQYF.

This clone was picked up a small number of times. The genes are TRBV5-1 and TRBJ2-3, with D possibly TRBD1 on 5 matching bases. CDR1 is SGHRS, CDR2 YFSETQ, per germline. The CDR3 spans 17 residues. V lost 1 base to trimming and J lost 2 bases, with 17 bases between them. CDR3 nucleotide sequence: TGCGCCAGCAGCTTGAGGCCCCAAGGGGCACTCACAGATACGCAGTATTTT. Amino acids: CASSLRPQGALTDTQYF.

This clone was seen more than once but under ten times. The V gene is TRBV7-9, the J gene TRBJ2-5; D uncertain. CDR1 is SEHNR and CDR2 is FQNEAQ in the germline V gene (reference sequence). The CDR3 has 11 amino acids. V was clipped by 2 bases and J by 5 bases, with 3 bases between them. CDR3 sequence reads: CASSLMETQYF. For the CDR3, the DNA is TGTGCCAGCAGCTTAATGGAGACCCAGTACTTC. Full variable domain (outside the CDR3, taken from reference TRBV7-9 and TRBJ2-5): DTGVSQNPRHKITKRGQNVTFRCDPISEHNRLYWYRQTLGQGPEFLTYFQNEAQLEKSRLLSDRFSAERPKGSFSTLEIQRTEQGDSAMYLCASSLMETQYFGPGTRLLVL.

As for this clone: A far larger clone is one nucleotide away, so this likely arose from a read error. Other DNA sequences within the sample encode an identical CDR3. The V gene is TRBV6-5, the J gene TRBJ2-5, with a weak D call TRBD1 (5 bases). V dropped 3 bases and J dropped 5 bases, with 16 bases sitting between them. The CDR3 runs 15 residues. Per the germline V gene, CDR1 is MNHEY and CDR2 is SVGAGI. CDR3 DNA: TGTGCCAGCAGTTATCCGGGCCAGGGAATCGAGACCCAGTACTTC. This gives the protein CASSYPGQGIETQYF.

The rearrangement joins TRBV30 to TRBJ1-1, with D hard to call. CDR1 is GTSNPN and CDR2 is SVGIG in the germline V gene (reference sequence). The CDR3 loop spans 16 amino acids. The germline V and J ends were trimmed by 3 bases and 6 bases, with 23 bases remaining between them. The CDR3 region is CAWSDLGRTSGPEAFF. CDR3 coding DNA: TGTGCCTGGAGCGACCTCGGCCGGACGTCTGGGCCTGAAGCTTTCTTT.

This clone was counted only a few times. The chain couples TRBV19 to TRBJ1-4; D may be TRBD1 (5 bases). Trimming pared 3 bases from V and 3 bases from J, leaving 11 bases between. This CDR3 comprises 15 residues. Germline CDR1 LNHDA, CDR2 SQIVND (reference sequence). Written as DNA, the CDR3 is TGTGCCAGTAGTATTCTGGGGACGGCTAATGAAAAACTGTTTTTT. Translating it yields CASSILGTANEKLFF.

This clone was observed a few times. This sequence joins TRBV7-9 and TRBJ2-3; 7 bases match TRBD2. Germline CDR1 and CDR2: SEHNR and FQNEAQ (reference sequence). CDR3 length: 15 residues. The junction had 8 bases not matched to a gene; V was cut back by 8 bases and J by 0 bases. In DNA form, the CDR3 reads TGTGCCAGCTTCCCTAGCGGCGCTAGCACAGATACGCAGTATTTT. Amino acids: CASFPSGASTDTQYF. The full variable domain, with the rest looked up from reference TRBV7-9 and TRBJ2-3, is DTGVSQNPRHKITKRGQNVTFRCDPISEHNRLYWYRQTLGQGPEFLTYFQNEAQLEKSRLLSDRFSAERPKGSFSTLEIQRTEQGDSAMYLCASFPSGASTDTQYFGPGTRLTVL.

This chain connects TRBV29-1 to TRBJ1-1, with a tentative D call TRBD1 (6 bases). V lost 4 bases and J lost 0, with 9 bases in between. Per germline, CDR1 SQVTM and CDR2 ANQGSEA. The CDR3 runs 13 residues. This chain's CDR3 is CSVAGQMNTEAFF. CDR3 coding DNA: TGCAGCGTTGCGGGACAAATGAACACTGAAGCTTTCTTT.

The chain joins TRBV11-2 to TRBJ1-2; D is perhaps TRBD1 (5 bases). Germline V gives CDR1 SGHAT, CDR2 FQNNGV. CDR3 length: 15 amino acids. V gave up 5 bases and J gave up 0 bases, with 13 bases separating them. CDR3 in amino acids: CASSKGDAANYGYTF. The CDR3 DNA sequence: TGTGCCAGCAGCAAAGGGGACGCGGCTAACTATGGCTACACCTTC. The complete variable domain, with remaining parts taken from reference TRBV11-2 and TRBJ1-2, reads EAGVAQSPRYKIIEKRQSVAFWCNPISGHATLYWYQQILGQGPKLLIQFQNNGVVDDSQLPKDRFSAERLKGVDSTLKIQPAKLEDSAVYLCASSKGDAANYGYTFGSGTRLTVV.

This rearrangement joins TRBV19 to TRBJ2-7, with D hard to call. Trimming removed 4 bases from V and 1 base from J, with 14 bases in between. The CDR3 is 15 amino acids. The V gene's germline CDR1 is LNHDA and CDR2 SQIVND (reference sequence). The CDR3 coding sequence is TGTGCCAGTAGTAACCCTCTCGGGCTTTCCTACGAGCAGTACTTC. Translating gives CASSNPLGLSYEQYF. The complete variable domain, with remaining parts taken from reference TRBV19 and TRBJ2-7, reads DGGITQSPKYLFRKEGQNVTLSCEQNLNHDAMYWYRQDPGQGLRLIYYSQIVNDFQKGDIAEGYSVSREKKESFPLTVTSAQKNPTAFYLCASSNPLGLSYEQYFGPGTRLTVT.

This clone was picked up a small number of times. The V and J genes are TRBV5-1 and TRBJ2-1, with 11 bases lining up with TRBD2. Germline CDR1 is SGHRS and CDR2 is YFSETQ. The CDR3 is 18 residues long. V lost 4 bases and J lost 1; bases outside the gene matches: 10. CDR3 in DNA: TGCGCCAGCAGCCCCCCGGGTAGCGGGGGGGGGTCCTACAATGAGCAGTTCTTC. Amino acid sequence: CASSPPGSGGGSYNEQFF.

The CDR3 region is CASSLSRTGTQYF. The CDR3 DNA is TGTGCCAGCAGCTTATCTCGGACGGGTACGCAGTATTTT. The gene calls are TRBV11-3 and TRBJ2-3; D not resolved. With 2 bases removed from V and 8 bases from J, the gap between germline ends came to 11 bases. Germline assignment: CDR1 SGHNT and CDR2 YENEEA. The CDR3 has 13 residues.

This clone was detected a few times. This chain uses TRBV5-1 with TRBJ2-7; 8 nucleotides line up with TRBD2. There are 14 residues in the CDR3. The trim removed 3 bases at V and 5 bases at J, leaving 7 bases unmatched. Germline CDR1 reads SGHRS; CDR2 reads YFSETQ. The CDR3 is CASSSGTRNDEQYF. CDR3 DNA sequence: TGCGCCAGCAGCTCAGGGACTAGAAACGACGAGCAGTACTTC.

The chain uses TRBV27 and TRBJ2-3, with 8 nucleotides matching TRBD2. The CDR3 length is 15 residues. V was clipped by 2 bases and J by 3 bases; unmatched bases: 4. Per the germline V gene, CDR1 is MNHEY and CDR2 is SMNVEV (reference sequence). CDR3 sequence: CASSLQRGRTDTQYF. DNA of the CDR3: TGTGCCAGCAGTTTACAGCGGGGGAGGACAGATACGCAGTATTTT.

The V call is TRBV7-9, the J call TRBJ2-1; 7 bases match TRBD1. With V trimmed by 2 bases and J by 6 bases, 1 base remained unmatched. The CDR3 has 13 residues. The germline V gene has CDR1 SEHNR and CDR2 FQNEAQ (reference sequence). CDR3 sequence reads: CASSLRQGNEQFF. For the CDR3, the DNA is TGTGCCAGCAGCTTAAGACAGGGCAATGAGCAGTTCTTC. The entire variable domain, with the rest obtained from reference TRBV7-9 and TRBJ2-1, is as follows: DTGVSQNPRHKITKRGQNVTFRCDPISEHNRLYWYRQTLGQGPEFLTYFQNEAQLEKSRLLSDRFSAERPKGSFSTLEIQRTEQGDSAMYLCASSLRQGNEQFFGPGTRLTVL.

This clone showed up many times. J is TRBJ1-6 and V is TRBV7-9; TRBD1 agrees at 10 bases. The CDR3 has 14 residues. CDR1 is SEHNR and CDR2 is FQNEAQ in the germline V gene (reference sequence). With 5 bases clipped from V and 9 bases from J, the junction kept 4 bases outside the gene matches. CDR3 in DNA: TGTGCCAGCAGCGAAGACAGGGGGCCTTCACCCCTCCACTTT. Translating gives CASSEDRGPSPLHF.

CDR3 sequence: CASSRVGGETQYF. CDR3 bases: TGTGCCAGCAGCCGCGTGGGCGGGGAGACCCAGTACTTC. The V call is TRBV7-2, the J call TRBJ2-5, with D possibly being TRBD2 (5 bases). CDR1 SGHTA and CDR2 FQGNSA come from the germline V gene. Trimming took 5 bases from V and 5 from J, leaving 12 bases between them. The CDR3 extends over 13 amino acids.

This clone was detected only a few times. The V and J genes are TRBV9 and TRBJ2-5, with 12 bases identical to TRBD1. Trimming took 4 bases from V and 4 from J; bases not matched to a gene: 8. This CDR3 comprises 16 residues. Germline CDR1 reads SGDLS; CDR2 reads YYNGEE. The CDR3 is CASSSGPGQGAETQYF. The CDR3 DNA follows: TGTGCCAGCAGCTCCGGCCCGGGACAGGGGGCAGAGACCCAGTACTTC.

This clone was observed a few times. The CDR3 coding sequence is TGTGCCAGCAGCTTAAGAGCGAGCTCCTACGAGCAGTACTTC. Translating gives CASSLRASSYEQYF. The rearrangement uses TRBV7-8 and TRBJ2-7; no clear D gene. V lost 2 bases, J lost 0 bases, and 8 bases lay in between. Looked up from germline, CDR1 is SGHVS and CDR2 is FQNEAQ. The CDR3 is 14 amino acids.

Only a few counts were recorded for this clone. The rearrangement joins TRBV7-2 to TRBJ2-7; 7 bases match TRBD1. V gave up 5 bases and J gave up 5 bases; unmatched junction bases: 9. Germline CDR1 is SGHTA and CDR2 is FQGNSA. This CDR3 contains 14 residues. CDR3 in DNA: TGTGCCAGCAGCCCCGGACAGGTAACGAACGAGCAGTACTTC. Its protein is CASSPGQVTNEQYF. Supplemented by reference TRBV7-2 and TRBJ2-7, the full variable domain reads GAGVSQSPSNKVTEKGKDVELRCDPISGHTALYWYRQSLGQGLEFLIYFQGNSAPDKSGLPSDRFSAERTGGSVSTLTIQRTQQEDSAVYLCASSPGQVTNEQYFGPGTRLTVT.

Comment on this clone: A single base is all that separates this from a far larger clone, so a read error is likely. The same CDR3 is also encoded by other DNA sequences in this sample. The J gene is TRBJ2-1, the V gene TRBV19, with D possibly being TRBD1 or TRBD2 (5 bases each). Germline loops: CDR1 LNHDA, CDR2 SQIVND (reference sequence). The CDR3 is 15 residues long. The CDR3 DNA reads TGCGCCAGTAGTGCGAGGGGCGGCTCCTACAATGAGCAGTTCTTC. Encoded protein: CASSARGGSYNEQFF.